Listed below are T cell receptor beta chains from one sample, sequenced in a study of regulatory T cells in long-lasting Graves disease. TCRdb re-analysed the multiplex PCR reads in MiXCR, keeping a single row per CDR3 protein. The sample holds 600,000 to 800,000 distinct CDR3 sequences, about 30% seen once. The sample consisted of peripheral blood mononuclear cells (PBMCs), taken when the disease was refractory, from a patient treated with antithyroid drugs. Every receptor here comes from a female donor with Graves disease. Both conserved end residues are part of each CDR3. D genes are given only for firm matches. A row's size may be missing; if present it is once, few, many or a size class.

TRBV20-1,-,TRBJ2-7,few,TGCAGTGCTAGAGATCTTGGGAACTCCTACGAGCAGTACTTC,CSARDLGNSYEQYF
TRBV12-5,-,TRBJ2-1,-,TGTGCTAGTGGCCGCCCCGGGCTGGCTGAGCAGTTCTTC,CASGRPGLAEQFF
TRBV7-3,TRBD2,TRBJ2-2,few,TGTGCCAGCAGCATTAGCGGGAGGGGCACCGGGGAGCTGTTTTTT,CASSISGRGTGELFF
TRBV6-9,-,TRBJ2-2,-,TGTGCCAGCAGTTACGGTCCGACTACCTATTCTCACACCGGGGAGCTGTTTTTT,CASSYGPTTYSHTGELFF
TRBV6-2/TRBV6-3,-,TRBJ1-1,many,TGTGCCAGCAGAGAGACGGGAGGGAACACTGAAGCTTTCTTT,CASRETGGNTEAFF
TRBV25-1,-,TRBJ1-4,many,TGTGCCAGCCGATCACACGGGGGGAATGAAAAACTGTTTTTT,CASRSHGGNEKLFF
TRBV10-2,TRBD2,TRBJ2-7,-,TGCGCCAGCCGTACCGGGACTACCTCCTACGAGCAGTACTTC,CASRTGTTSYEQYF
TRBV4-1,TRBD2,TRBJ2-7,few,TGCGCCAGCAGCCAAGTCGGCGGGAGTAGATACGAGCAGTACTTC,CASSQVGGSRYEQYF
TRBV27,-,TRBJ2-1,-,TGTGCCAGCAACGGGAATCACTGGGGGGTTGAGCAGTTCTTC,CASNGNHWGVEQFF
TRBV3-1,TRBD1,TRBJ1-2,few,TGTGCCAGCAGCCAGGAGACAGGGTTATATGGCTACACCTTC,CASSQETGLYGYTF
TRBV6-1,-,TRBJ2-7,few,TGTGCCAGCAGCCCCCCGAAAGTACCTACCTACGAGCAGTACTTC,CASSPPKVPTYEQYF
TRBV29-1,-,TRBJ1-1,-,TGCAGCGTATGGACAGTGAACACTGAAGCTTTCTTT,CSVWTVNTEAFF
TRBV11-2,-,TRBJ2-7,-,TGTGCCAGCAGCTTGACTGACCTAGAGCAGTACTTC,CASSLTDLEQYF
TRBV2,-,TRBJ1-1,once,TGTGCCAGCAGGCCCGTGGGGGCTGTGAACACTGAAGCTTTCTTT,CASRPVGAVNTEAFF
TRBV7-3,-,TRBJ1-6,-,TGTGCCAGCAGCTTAATCGGGGATAGTAGTTCACCCCTCCACTTT,CASSLIGDSSSPLHF
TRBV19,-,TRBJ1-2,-,TGTGCCAGTTCTTCCTCCGGCACAAACTATGGCTACACCTTC,CASSSSGTNYGYTF
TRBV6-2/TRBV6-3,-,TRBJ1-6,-,TGTGCCAGCAGTTACTCGACCAGGAGCTCCTATAATTCACCCCTCCACTTT,CASSYSTRSSYNSPLHF
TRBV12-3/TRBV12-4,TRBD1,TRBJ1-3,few,TGTGCCAGCAGGGGACAGGGGGCTAGGGGAAACACCATATATTTT,CASRGQGARGNTIYF
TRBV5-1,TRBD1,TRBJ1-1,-,TGCGCCAGCAGCCCCTTTGGAAGGGGGCGCACTGAAGCTTTCTTT,CASSPFGRGRTEAFF
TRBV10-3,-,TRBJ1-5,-,TGTGCCATCAGTGAGGAGGGGTTTAGCAATCAGCCCCAGCATTTT,CAISEEGFSNQPQHF
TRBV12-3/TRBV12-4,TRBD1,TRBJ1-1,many,TGTGCCACGGCGGTCAGGGGGTCTACTGAAGCTTTCTTT,CATAVRGSTEAFF
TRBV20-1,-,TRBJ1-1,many,TGCAGTGCTTCGGAGGGGCGACATAACACTGAAGCTTTCTTT,CSASEGRHNTEAFF
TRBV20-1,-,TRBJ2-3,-,TGCAGTGCTAGCACGGGCGCAGATACGCAGTATTTT,CSASTGADTQYF
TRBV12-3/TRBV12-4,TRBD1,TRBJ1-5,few,TGTGCCAGCAGTTTAGGGACAGGGGGCAGGCAGCCCCAGCATTTT,CASSLGTGGRQPQHF
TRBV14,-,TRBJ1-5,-,TGTGCCAGCAGCCAAGACACAACCCCGCGTCCTGCGCTGGGTAGCAATCAGCCCCAGCATTTT,CASSQDTTPRPALGSNQPQHF
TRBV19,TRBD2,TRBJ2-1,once,TGTGCCAGTAGTATGGGGGGACTAGCGGCCTCCTACAATGAGCAGTTCTTC,CASSMGGLAASYNEQFF
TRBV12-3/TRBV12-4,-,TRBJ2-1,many,TGTGCCAGCAGTGACGGAAACAATGAGCAGTTCTTC,CASSDGNNEQFF
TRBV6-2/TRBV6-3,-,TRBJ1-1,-,TGTGCCAGCAGTTACTCCCCAGGGCGGACTGAAGCTTTCTTT,CASSYSPGRTEAFF
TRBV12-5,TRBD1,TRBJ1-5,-,TGTGCTAGTGGCTCGGACAGGCGGCCCCAGCATTTT,CASGSDRRPQHF